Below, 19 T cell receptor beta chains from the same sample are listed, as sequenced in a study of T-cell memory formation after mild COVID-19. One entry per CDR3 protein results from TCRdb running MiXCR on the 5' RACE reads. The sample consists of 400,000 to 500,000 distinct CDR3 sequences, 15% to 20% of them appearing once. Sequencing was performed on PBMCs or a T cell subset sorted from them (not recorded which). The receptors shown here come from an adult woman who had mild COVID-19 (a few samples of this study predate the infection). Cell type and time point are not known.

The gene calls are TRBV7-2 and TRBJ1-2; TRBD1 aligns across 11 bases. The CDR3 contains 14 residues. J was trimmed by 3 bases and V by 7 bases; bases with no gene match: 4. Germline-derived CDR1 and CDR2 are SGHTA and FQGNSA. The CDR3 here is CASIRDRGDYGYTF. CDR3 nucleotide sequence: TGTGCCAGCATCCGGGACAGGGGGGACTATGGCTACACCTTC.

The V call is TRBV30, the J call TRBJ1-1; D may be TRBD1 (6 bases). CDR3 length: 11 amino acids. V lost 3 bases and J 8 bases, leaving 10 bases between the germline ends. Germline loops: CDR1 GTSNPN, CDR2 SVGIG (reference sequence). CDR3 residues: CAWSFTGEAFF. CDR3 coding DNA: TGTGCCTGGAGCTTCACAGGGGAAGCTTTCTTT.

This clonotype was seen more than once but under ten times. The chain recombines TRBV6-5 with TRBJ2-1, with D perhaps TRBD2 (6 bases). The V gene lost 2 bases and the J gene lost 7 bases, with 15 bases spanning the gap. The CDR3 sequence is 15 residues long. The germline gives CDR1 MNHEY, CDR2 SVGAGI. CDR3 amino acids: CASSYGLSGGNEQFF. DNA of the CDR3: TGTGCCAGCAGTTACGGCTTGTCAGGAGGGAATGAGCAGTTCTTC.

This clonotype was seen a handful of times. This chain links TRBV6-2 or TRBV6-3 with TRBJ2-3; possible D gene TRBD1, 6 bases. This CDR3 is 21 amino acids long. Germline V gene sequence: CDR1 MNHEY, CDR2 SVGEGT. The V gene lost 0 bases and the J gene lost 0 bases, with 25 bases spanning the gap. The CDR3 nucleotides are TGTGCCAGCAGTTACTCGACTATAACAGGGCCCAGCGATAGTAGCACAGATACGCAGTATTTT. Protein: CASSYSTITGPSDSSTDTQYF.

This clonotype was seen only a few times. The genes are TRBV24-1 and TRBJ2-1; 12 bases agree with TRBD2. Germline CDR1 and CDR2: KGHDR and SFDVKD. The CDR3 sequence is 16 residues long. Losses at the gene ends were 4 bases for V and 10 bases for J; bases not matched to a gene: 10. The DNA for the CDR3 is TGTGCCACCAGTGAGCAGACTAGCGGGAGAGTGGGGGAGCAGTTCTTC. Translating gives CATSEQTSGRVGEQFF.

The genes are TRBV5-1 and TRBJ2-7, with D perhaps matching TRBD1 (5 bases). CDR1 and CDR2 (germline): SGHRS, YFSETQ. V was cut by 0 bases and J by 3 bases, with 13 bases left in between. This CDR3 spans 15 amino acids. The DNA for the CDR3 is TGCGCCAGCAGCTTGGATACCCAGGGAATCTACGAGCAGTACTTC. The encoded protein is CASSLDTQGIYEQYF.

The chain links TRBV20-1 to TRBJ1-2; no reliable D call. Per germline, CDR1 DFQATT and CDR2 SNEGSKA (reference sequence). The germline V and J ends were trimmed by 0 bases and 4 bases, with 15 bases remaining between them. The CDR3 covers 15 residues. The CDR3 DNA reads TGCAGTGCTAGAGAGTTTGGAGGACCGGCCTATGGCTACACCTTC. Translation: CSAREFGGPAYGYTF.

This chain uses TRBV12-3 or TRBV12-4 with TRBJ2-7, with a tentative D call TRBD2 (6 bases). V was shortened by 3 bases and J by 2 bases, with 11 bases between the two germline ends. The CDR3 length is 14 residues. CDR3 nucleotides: TGTGCCAGCAGTTTGGGCAGGGAGGCCTACGAGCAGTACTTC. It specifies CASSLGREAYEQYF.

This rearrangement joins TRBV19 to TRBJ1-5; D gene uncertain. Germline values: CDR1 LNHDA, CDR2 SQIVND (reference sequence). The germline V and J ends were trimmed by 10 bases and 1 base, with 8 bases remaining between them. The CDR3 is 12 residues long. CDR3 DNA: TGTGCCACTAGACTGAGCAATCAGCCCCAGCATTTT. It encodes CATRLSNQPQHF. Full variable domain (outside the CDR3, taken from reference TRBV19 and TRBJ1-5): DGGITQSPKYLFRKEGQNVTLSCEQNLNHDAMYWYRQDPGQGLRLIYYSQIVNDFQKGDIAEGYSVSREKKESFPLTVTSAQKNPTAFYLCATRLSNQPQHFGDGTRLSIL.

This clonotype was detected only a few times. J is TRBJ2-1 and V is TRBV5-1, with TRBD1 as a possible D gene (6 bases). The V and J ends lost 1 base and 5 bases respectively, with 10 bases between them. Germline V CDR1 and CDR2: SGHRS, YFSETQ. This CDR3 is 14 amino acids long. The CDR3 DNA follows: TGCGCCAGCAGCTTGTACAGGGAAAACAATGAGCAGTTCTTC. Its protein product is CASSLYRENNEQFF.

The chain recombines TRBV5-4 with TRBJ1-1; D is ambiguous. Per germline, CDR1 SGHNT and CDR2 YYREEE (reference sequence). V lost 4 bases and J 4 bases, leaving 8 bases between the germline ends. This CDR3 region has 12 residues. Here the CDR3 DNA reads TGTGCCAGCAGCCGCTCTTTCACTGAAGCTTTCTTT. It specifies CASSRSFTEAFF.

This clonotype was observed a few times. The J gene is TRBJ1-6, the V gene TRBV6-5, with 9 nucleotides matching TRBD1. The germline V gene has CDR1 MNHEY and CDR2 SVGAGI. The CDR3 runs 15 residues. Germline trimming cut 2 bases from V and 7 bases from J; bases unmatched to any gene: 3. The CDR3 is CASSYGTGNNSPLHF. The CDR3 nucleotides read TGTGCCAGCAGTTACGGGACAGGGAACAATTCACCCCTCCACTTT.

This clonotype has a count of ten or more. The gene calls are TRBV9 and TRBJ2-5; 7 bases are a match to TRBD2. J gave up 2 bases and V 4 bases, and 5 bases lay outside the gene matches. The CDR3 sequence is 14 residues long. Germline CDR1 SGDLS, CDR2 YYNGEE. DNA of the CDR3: TGTGCCAGCAGCCTTACTAGCGTTCAAGAGACCCAGTACTTC. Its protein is CASSLTSVQETQYF.

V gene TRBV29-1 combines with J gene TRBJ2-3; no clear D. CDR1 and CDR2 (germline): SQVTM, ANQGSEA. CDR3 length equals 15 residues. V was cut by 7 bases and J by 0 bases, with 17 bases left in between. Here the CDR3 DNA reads TGCAGCGCCGCCTCGCGCCAGAAAAGCACAGATACGCAGTATTTT. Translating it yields CSAASRQKSTDTQYF.

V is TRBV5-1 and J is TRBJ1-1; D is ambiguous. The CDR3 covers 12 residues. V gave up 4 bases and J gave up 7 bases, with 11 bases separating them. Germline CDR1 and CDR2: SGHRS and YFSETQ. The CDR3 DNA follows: TGCGCCAGCAGCCCTCCCCCGGGTGAAGCTTTCTTT. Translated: CASSPPPGEAFF.

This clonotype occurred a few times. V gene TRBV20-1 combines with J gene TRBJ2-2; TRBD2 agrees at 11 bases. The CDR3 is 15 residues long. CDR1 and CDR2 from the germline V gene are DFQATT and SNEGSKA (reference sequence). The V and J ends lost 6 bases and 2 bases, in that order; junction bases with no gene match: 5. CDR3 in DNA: TGCAGTGCCCAACTAGCGGGGGCCAACACCGGGGAGCTGTTTTTT. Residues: CSAQLAGANTGELFF.

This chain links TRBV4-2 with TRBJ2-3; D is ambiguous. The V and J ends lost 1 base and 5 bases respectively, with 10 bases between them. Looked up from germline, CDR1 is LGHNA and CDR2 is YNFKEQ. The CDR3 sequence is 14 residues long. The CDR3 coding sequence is TGTGCCAGCAGCCAAGGGACCTCGGAAGATACGCAGTATTTT. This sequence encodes CASSQGTSEDTQYF.

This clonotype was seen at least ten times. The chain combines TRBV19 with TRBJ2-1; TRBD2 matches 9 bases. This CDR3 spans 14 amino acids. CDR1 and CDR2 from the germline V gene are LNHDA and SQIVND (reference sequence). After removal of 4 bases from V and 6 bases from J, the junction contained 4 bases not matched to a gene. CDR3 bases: TGTGCCAGTAGTAGCGGGAGGGTATTCAATGAGCAGTTCTTC. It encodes CASSSGRVFNEQFF. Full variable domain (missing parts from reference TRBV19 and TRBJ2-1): DGGITQSPKYLFRKEGQNVTLSCEQNLNHDAMYWYRQDPGQGLRLIYYSQIVNDFQKGDIAEGYSVSREKKESFPLTVTSAQKNPTAFYLCASSSGRVFNEQFFGPGTRLTVL.

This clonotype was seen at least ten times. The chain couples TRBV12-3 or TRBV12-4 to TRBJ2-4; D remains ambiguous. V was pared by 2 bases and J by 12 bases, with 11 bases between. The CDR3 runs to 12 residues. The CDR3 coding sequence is TGTGCCAGCAGTTTACAGCCCGGACCTCAGTACTTC. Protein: CASSLQPGPQYF.